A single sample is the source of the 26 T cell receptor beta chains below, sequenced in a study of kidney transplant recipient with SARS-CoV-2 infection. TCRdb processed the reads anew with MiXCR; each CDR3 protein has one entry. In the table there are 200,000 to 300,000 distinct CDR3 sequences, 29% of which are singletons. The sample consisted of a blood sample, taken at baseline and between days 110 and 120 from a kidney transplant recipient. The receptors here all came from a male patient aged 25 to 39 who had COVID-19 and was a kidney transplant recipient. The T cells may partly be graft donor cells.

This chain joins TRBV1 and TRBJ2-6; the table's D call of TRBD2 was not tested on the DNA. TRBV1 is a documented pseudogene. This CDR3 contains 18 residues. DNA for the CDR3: TGCACCAGCAGACTAGTGGTTTGTGCACAAAGTCGGGCCAACGTCCTGACTTTC. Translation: CTSRLVVCAQSRANVLTF.

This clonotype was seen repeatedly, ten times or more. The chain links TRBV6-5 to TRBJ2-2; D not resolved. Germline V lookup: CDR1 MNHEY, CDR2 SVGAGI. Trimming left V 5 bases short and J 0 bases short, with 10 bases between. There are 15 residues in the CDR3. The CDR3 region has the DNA TGTGCCAGCAGTGACGGCAGCGCGAACACCGGGGAGCTGTTTTTT. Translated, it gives CASSDGSANTGELFF.

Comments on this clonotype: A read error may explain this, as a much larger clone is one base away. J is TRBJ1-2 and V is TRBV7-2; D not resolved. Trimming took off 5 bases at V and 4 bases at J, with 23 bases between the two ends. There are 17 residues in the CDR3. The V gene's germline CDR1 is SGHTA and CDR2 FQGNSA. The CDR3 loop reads CASSSQNRDEKTYGYTF. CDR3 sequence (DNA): TGTGCCAGCAGCAGTCAGAACAGAGACGAAAAGACCTATGGCTACACCTTC. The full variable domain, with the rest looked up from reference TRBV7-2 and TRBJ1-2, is GAGVSQSPSNKVTEKGKDVELRCDPISGHTALYWYRQSLGQGLEFLIYFQGNSAPDKSGLPSDRFSAERTGGSVSTLTIQRTQQEDSAVYLCASSSQNRDEKTYGYTFGSGTRLTVV.

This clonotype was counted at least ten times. The CDR3 coding sequence is TGTGCCCCTGACCGGGACAGGGGGATAGCTAACTATGGCTACACCTTC. Protein: CAPDRDRGIANYGYTF. The J gene is TRBJ1-2, the V gene TRBV2; 11 bases map to TRBD1. The junction had 11 bases not matched to a gene; V was cut back by 11 bases and J by 0 bases. The CDR3 has 16 amino acids. Germline-derived CDR1 and CDR2 are SNHLY and FYNNEI. Filled out from reference TRBV2 and TRBJ1-2, the complete variable domain reads EPEVTQTPSHQVTQMGQEVILRCVPISNHLYFYWYRQILGQKVEFLVSFYNNEISEKSEIFDDQFSVERPDGSNFTLKIRSTKLEDSAMYFCAPDRDRGIANYGYTFGSGTRLTVV.

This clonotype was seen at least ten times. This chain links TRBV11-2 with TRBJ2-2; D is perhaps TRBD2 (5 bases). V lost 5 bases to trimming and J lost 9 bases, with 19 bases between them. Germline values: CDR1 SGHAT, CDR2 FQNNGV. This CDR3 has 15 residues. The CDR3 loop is CASSPPDWRGRELFF. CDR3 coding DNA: TGTGCCAGCAGCCCGCCCGATTGGCGAGGGCGGGAGCTGTTTTTT.

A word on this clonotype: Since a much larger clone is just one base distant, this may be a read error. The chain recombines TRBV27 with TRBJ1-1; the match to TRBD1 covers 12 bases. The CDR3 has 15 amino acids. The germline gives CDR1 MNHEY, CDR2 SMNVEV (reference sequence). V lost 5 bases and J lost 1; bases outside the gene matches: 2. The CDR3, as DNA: TGTGCCAGCAGTCGGGACAGGGGGCAGAACACTGAAGCTTTCTTT. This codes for CASSRDRGQNTEAFF.

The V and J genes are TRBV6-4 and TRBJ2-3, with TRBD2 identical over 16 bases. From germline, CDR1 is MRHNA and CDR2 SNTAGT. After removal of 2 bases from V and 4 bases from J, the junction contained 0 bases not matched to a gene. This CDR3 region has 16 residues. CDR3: CASSDGTSGGADTQYF. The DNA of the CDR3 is TGTGCCAGCAGTGACGGGACTAGCGGGGGGGCAGATACGCAGTATTTT.

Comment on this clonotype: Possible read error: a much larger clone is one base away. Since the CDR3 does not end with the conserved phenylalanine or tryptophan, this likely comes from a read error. The CDR3: CASSLYQGTEAFS. The CDR3 DNA reads as TGTGCCAGCAGCTTGTACCAGGGGACTGAAGCTTTCTCT. The chain has TRBV5-5 and TRBJ1-1; tentatively, D is TRBD1 (6 bases). V lost 1 base, J lost 5 bases, and 9 bases lay in between. Looked up from germline, CDR1 is SGHKS and CDR2 is YYEKEE (reference sequence). This CDR3 is 13 amino acids long.

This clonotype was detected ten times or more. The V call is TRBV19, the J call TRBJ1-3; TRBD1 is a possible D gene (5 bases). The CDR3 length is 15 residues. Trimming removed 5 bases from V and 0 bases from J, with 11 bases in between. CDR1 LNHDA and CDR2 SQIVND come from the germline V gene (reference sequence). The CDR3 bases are TGTGCCAGTAGTGACAGCCCGGACTCTGGAAACACCATATATTTT. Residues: CASSDSPDSGNTIYF.

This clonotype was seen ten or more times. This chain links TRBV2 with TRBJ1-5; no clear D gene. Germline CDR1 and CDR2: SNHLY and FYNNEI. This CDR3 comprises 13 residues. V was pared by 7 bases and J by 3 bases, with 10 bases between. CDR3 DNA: TGTGCCAGCACTATTATCCACAATCAGCCCCAGCATTTT. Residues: CASTIIHNQPQHF.

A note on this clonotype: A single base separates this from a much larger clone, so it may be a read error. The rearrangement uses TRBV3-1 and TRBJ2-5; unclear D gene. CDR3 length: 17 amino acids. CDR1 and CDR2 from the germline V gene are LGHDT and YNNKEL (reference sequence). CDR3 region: CASSGRVPISFSETQCF. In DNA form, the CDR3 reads TGTGCCAGCAGCGGTCGGGTTCCCATTTCTTTCTCTGAGACCCAGTGCTTC.

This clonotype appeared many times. The CDR3 DNA is TGTGCCAGCAGCACTAGTCCAGGGGGCTCGGGAAACATTCAGTACTTC. This translates into CASSTSPGGSGNIQYF. J is TRBJ2-4 and V is TRBV9; 8 positions match TRBD1. CDR1 and CDR2 (germline): SGDLS, YYNGEE. The CDR3 consists of 16 residues. J gave up 6 bases and V 4 bases, and 12 bases lay outside the gene matches.

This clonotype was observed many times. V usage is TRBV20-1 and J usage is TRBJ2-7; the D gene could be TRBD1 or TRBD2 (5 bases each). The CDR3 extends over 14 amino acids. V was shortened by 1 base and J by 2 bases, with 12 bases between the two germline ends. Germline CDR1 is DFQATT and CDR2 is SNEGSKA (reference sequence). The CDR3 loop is CSARVGRGAYEQYF. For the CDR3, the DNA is TGCAGTGCTAGAGTGGGTAGGGGAGCCTACGAGCAGTACTTC.

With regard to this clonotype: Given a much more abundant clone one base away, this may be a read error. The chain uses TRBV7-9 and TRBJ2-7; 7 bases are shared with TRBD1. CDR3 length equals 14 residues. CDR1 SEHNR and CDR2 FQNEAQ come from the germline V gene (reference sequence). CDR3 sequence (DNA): TGTACCAGCAGCCCGACAGGGATCTCCTACGAGCAGTACTTC. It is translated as CTSSPTGISYEQYF.

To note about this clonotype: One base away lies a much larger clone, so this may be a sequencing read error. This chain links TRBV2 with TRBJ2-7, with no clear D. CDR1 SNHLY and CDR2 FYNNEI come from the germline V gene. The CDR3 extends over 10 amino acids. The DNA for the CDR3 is TGTGTCAGCCACCCGGTCGAGCAGTACTTC. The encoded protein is CVSHPVEQYF.

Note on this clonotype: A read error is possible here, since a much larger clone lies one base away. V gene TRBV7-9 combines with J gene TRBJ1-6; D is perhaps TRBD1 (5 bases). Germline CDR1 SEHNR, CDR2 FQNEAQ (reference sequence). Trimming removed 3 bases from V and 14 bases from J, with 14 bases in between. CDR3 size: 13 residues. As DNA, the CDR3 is TGTGCCAGCAGCTTGGGGCGTGGTAGGGCCCTCCACTTT. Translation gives CASSLGRGRALHF.

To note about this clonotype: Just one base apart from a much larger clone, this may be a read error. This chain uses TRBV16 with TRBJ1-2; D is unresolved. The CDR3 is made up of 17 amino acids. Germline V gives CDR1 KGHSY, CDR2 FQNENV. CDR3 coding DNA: TGTGCCAGCAGCCTTTCGAAGGTCGTTAGAAAGACCTATGGCTGCACCTTC. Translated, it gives CASSLSKVVRKTYGCTF.

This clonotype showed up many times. The chain's CDR3 is CASKLHNSRKTYGYTF. DNA for the CDR3: TGTGCCAGCAAACTGCACAATAGTCGAAAGACCTATGGCTACACCTTC. The rearrangement joins TRBV5-6 to TRBJ1-2; D remains unclear. Trimming took off 6 bases at V and 4 bases at J, with 22 bases between the two ends. The germline V gene encodes CDR1 SGHDT and CDR2 YYEEEE. CDR3 length: 16 residues.

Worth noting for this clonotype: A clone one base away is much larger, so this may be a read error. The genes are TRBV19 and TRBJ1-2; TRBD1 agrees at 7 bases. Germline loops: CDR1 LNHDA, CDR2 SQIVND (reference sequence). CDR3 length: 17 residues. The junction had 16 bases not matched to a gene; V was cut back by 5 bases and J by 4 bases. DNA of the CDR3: TGTGCCAGTAGTCTGACAGGGACAAATCGAAAGGCCTATGGCTACACCTTC. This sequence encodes CASSLTGTNRKAYGYTF.

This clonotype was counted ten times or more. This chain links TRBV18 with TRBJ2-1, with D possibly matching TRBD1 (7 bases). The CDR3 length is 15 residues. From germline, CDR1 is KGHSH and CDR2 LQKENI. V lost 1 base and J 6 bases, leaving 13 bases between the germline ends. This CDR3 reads CASSPRLQGGNEQFF. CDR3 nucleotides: TGTGCCAGCTCACCACGTTTGCAGGGGGGCAATGAGCAGTTCTTC.

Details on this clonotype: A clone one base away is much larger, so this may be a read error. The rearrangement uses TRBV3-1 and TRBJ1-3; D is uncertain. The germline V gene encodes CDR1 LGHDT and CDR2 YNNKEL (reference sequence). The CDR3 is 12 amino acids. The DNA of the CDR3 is TGTGCCGGCAGCCAAGCCCGGAACACCATATATTTT. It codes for CAGSQARNTIYF.

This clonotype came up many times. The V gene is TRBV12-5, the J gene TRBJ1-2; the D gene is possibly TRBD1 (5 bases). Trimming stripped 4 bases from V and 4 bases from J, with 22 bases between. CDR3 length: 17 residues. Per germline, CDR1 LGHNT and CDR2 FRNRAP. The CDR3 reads CASGSCILQGKTYGYTF. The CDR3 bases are TGTGCTAGTGGTTCGTGTATTTTGCAGGGAAAGACCTATGGCTACACCTTC.

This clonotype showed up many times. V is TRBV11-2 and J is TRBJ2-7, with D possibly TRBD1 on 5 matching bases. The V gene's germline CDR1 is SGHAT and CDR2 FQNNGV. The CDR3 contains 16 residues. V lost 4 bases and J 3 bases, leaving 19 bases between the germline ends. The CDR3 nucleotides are TGTGCCAGCAGCTACGACCCTAGGGGTCAGAGCTACGAGCAGTACTTC. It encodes CASSYDPRGQSYEQYF.

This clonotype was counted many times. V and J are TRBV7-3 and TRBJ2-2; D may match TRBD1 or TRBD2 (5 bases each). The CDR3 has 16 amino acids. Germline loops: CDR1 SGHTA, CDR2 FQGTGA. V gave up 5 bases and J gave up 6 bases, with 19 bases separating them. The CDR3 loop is CASSIPGPSSPGELFF. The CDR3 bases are TGTGCCAGCAGCATTCCGGGACCCTCGAGCCCCGGGGAGCTGTTTTTT.

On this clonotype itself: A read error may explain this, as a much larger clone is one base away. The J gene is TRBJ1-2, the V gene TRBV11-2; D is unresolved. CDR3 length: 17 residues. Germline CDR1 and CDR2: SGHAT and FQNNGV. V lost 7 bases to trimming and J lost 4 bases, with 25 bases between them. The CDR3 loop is CASNWLQTSRKTYGYTF. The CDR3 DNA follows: TGTGCCAGCAACTGGCTTCAAACAAGCAGAAAGACCTATGGCTACACCTTC.

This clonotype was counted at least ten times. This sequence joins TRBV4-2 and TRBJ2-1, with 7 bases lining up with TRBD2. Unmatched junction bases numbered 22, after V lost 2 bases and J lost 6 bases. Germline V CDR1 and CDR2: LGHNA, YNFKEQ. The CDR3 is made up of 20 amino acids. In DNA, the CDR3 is TGTGCCAGCAGCCAACGGGTTGGGGTGGCGGGAGAGTGGGGTCCCAATGAGCAGTTCTTC. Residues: CASSQRVGVAGEWGPNEQFF.